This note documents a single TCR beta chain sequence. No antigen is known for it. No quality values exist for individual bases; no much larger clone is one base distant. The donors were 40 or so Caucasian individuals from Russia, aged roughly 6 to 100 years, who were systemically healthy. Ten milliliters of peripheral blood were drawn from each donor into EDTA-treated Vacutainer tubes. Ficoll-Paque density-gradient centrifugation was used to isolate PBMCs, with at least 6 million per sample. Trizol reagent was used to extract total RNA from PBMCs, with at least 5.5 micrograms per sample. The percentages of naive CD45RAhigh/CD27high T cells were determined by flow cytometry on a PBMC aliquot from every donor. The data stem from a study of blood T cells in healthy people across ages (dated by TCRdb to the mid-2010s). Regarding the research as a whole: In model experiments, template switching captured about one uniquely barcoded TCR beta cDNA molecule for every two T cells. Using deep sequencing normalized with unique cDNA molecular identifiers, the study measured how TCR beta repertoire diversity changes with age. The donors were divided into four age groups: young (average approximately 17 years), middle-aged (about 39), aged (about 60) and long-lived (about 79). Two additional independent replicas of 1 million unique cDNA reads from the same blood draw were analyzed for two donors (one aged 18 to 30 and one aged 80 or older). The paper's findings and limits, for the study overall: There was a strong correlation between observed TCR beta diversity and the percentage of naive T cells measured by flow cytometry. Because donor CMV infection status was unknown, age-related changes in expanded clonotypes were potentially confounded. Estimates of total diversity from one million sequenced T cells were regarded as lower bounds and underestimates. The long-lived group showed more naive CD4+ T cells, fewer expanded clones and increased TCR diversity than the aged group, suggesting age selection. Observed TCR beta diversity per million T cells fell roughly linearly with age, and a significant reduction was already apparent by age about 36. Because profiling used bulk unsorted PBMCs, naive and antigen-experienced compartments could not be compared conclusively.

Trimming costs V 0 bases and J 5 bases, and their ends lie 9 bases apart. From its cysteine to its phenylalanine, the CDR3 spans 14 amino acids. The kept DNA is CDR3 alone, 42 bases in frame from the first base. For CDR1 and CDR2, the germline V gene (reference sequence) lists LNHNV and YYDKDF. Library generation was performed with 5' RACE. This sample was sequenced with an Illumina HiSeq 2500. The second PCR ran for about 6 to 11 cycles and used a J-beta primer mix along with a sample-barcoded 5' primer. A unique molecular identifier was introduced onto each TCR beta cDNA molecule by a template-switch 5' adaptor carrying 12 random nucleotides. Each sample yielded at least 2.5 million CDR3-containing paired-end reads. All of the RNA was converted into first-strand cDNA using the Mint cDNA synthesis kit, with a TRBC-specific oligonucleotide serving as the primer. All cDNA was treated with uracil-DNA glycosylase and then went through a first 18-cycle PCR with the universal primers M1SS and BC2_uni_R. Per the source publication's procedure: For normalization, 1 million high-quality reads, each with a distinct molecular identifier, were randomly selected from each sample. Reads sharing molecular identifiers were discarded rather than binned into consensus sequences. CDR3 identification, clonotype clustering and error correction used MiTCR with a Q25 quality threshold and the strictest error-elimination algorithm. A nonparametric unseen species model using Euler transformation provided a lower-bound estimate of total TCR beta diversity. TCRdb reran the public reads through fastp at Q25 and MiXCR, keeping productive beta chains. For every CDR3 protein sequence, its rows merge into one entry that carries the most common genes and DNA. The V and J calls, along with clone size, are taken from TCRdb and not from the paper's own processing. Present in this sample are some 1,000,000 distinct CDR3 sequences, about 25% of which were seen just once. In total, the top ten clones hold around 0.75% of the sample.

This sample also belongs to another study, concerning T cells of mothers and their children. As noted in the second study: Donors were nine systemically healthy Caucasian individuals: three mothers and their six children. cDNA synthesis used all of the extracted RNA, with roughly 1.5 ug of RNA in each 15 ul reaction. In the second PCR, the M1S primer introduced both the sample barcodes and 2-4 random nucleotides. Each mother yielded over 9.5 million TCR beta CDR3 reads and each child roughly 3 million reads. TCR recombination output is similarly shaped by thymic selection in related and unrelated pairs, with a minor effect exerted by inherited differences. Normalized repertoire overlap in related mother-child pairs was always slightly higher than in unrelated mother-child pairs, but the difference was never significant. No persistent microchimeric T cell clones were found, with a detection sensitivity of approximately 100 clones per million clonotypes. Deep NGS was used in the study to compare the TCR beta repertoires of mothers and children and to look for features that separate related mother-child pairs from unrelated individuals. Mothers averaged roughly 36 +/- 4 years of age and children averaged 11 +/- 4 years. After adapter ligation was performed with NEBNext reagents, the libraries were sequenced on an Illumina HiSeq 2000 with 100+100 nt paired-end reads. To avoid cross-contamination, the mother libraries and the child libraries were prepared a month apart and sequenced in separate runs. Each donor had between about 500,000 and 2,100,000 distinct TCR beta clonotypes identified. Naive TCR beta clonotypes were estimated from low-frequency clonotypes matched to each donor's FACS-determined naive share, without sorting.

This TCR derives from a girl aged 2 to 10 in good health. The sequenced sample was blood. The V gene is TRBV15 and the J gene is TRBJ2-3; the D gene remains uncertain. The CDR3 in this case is CATSRDQSGDTQYF. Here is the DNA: TGTGCCACCAGCAGAGATCAGTCGGGAGATACGCAGTATTTT.